A selection of T cell receptor beta chains follows, all from one sample in a study of T cell changes during pregnancy in multiple sclerosis. The method was immunoSEQ multiplex PCR; TCRdb's version includes in-frame clones alone and lacks a portion of them. The table shows 70,000 to 100,000 clones, with around 92% occurring only once. This specimen consisted of peripheral blood, obtained in the third trimester of pregnancy. The receptor set was obtained from a female donor with multiple sclerosis, enrolled in a pregnancy study. Both conserved end residues are part of each CDR3. Fields, in order: clone size, V gene, D gene, J gene, CDR3 protein, CDR3 DNA. A D gene is named only where the DNA matches it firmly. Size is omitted from some rows. Given values are once, few, many or a class for expanded clones.

>NA|TRBV6-1|TRBD1|TRBJ1-2
CASSEDAGQGYGYTF
TGTGCCAGCAGTGAAGATGCAGGACAGGGCTATGGCTACACCTTC
>NA|TRBV2|TRBD1|TRBJ1-5
CASRWDRASNQPQHF
TGTGCCAGCAGGTGGGACAGGGCGAGCAATCAGCCCCAGCATTTT
>NA|TRBV7-7|TRBD2|TRBJ2-7
CASSLGASGSSYEQYF
TGTGCTAGCAGCTTAGGAGCTAGCGGGAGCTCCTACGAGCAGTACTTC
>NA|TRBV6-5|TRBD2|TRBJ2-1
CASGLAGAYNEQFF
TGTGCCAGCGGACTAGCGGGAGCCTACAATGAGCAGTTCTTC
>NA|TRBV27|NA|TRBJ1-1
CASSFSSLHTEAFF
TGTGCCAGCAGTTTTAGTTCCCTTCACACTGAAGCTTTCTTT
>NA|TRBV5-4|NA|TRBJ2-5
CASSLGPHSQPQETQYF
TGTGCCAGCAGCTTGGGCCCCCACAGTCAGCCCCAAGAGACCCAGTACTTC
>NA|TRBV28|TRBD1|TRBJ2-5
CASRRDRVMGAGETQYF
TGTGCCAGCAGGCGGGACAGGGTGATGGGGGCTGGGGAGACCCAGTACTTC
>NA|TRBV4-1|NA|TRBJ1-2
CASSPGGYGYTF
TGCGCCAGCAGCCCAGGTGGCTATGGCTACACCTTC
>NA|TRBV21-1|NA|TRBJ2-4
CASKTWKNIQYF
TGTGCCAGCAAAACATGGAAAAACATTCAGTACTTC
>NA|TRBV14|NA|TRBJ2-7
CASSHVMAGEQYF
TGTGCCAGCAGCCACGTTATGGCTGGCGAGCAGTACTTC
>NA|TRBV28|NA|TRBJ2-2
CASNMGGNGGELFF
TGTGCCAGCAATATGGGGGGAAATGGCGGGGAGCTGTTTTTT
>NA|TRBV6-5|NA|TRBJ2-1
CASSSLAGNEQFF
TGTGCCAGCAGTTCACTAGCTGGGAATGAGCAGTTCTTC
>once|TRBV7-2|TRBD2|TRBJ2-7
CASSPKREPGEQYF
TGTGCCAGCAGCCCTAAGCGGGAGCCGGGTGAGCAGTACTTC
>NA|TRBV27|TRBD1|TRBJ2-7
CASSPPLWTGRYEQYF
TGTGCCAGCAGTCCCCCCCTCTGGACAGGGCGATACGAGCAGTACTTC
>NA|TRBV30|NA|TRBJ2-3
CAWSDGATDTQYF
TGTGCCTGGAGTGACGGAGCCACGGATACGCAGTATTTT
>NA|TRBV6-5|NA|TRBJ1-1
CASSYIALGGVTEAFF
TGTGCCAGCAGTTACATCGCACTAGGGGGGGTCACTGAAGCTTTCTTT
>NA|TRBV4-3|TRBD1|TRBJ1-2
CASSQDIRQGGHYGYTF
TGCGCCAGCAGCCAAGATATCCGACAGGGTGGGCACTATGGCTACACCTTC
>NA|TRBV7-6|TRBD2|TRBJ2-2
CASSLGLAGAMNTGELFF
TGTGCCAGCAGCTTAGGACTAGCGGGAGCTATGAACACCGGGGAGCTGTTTTTT
>once|TRBV19|TRBD2|TRBJ2-3
CASSKRREGIDTQYF
TGTGCCAGTAGTAAGAGGCGGGAGGGCATAGATACGCAGTATTTT
>few|TRBV19|NA|TRBJ2-7
CASSMAGDEQYF
TGTGCCAGTAGTATGGCAGGGGACGAGCAGTACTTC
>NA|TRBV13|NA|TRBJ1-5
CASSLGQGSNQPQHF
TGTGCCAGCAGCTTAGGGCAGGGAAGCAATCAGCCCCAGCATTTT
>NA|TRBV27|TRBD2|TRBJ2-1
CASSLASGRYNEQFF
TGTGCCAGCAGTTTGGCTAGCGGGCGCTACAATGAGCAGTTCTTC
>NA|TRBV11-2|NA|TRBJ2-5
CASSLQGGPETQYF
TGTGCCAGCAGCTTACAGGGGGGTCCTGAGACCCAGTACTTC
>NA|TRBV5-1|TRBD2|TRBJ2-6
CASSHLAGGADSGANVLTF
TGCGCCAGCAGCCACCTAGCGGGAGGAGCCGACTCTGGGGCCAACGTCCTGACTTTC
>NA|TRBV7-9|TRBD2|TRBJ2-1
CASSSSGLAGGNEQFF
TGTGCCAGCAGCTCATCGGGACTAGCGGGAGGCAATGAGCAGTTCTTC
>NA|TRBV19|TRBD1|TRBJ2-3
CASSMAGTASTDTQYF
TGTGCCAGTAGTATGGCCGGGACAGCTAGCACAGATACGCAGTATTTT
>NA|TRBV6-5|NA|TRBJ1-4
CASSRGQIVNEKLFF
TGTGCCAGCAGTCGCGGACAGATAGTAAATGAAAAACTGTTTTTT
>NA|TRBV2|TRBD2|TRBJ2-5
CASSTSGREGGEYQETQYF
TGTGCCAGCAGTACTAGCGGGAGAGAGGGGGGGGAGTACCAAGAGACCCAGTACTTC
>NA|TRBV19|TRBD1|TRBJ2-7
CASSIVAGTGPSYEQYF
TGTGCCAGTAGTATAGTCGCCGGGACAGGGCCATCCTACGAGCAGTACTTC
>NA|TRBV29-1|TRBD1|TRBJ2-1
CSVGLTGNNEQFF
TGCAGCGTTGGGTTGACAGGGAACAATGAGCAGTTCTTC
>NA|TRBV7-2|TRBD1|TRBJ2-3
CASSLVGTGSTDTQYF
TGTGCCAGCAGCTTAGTCGGGACAGGGAGCACAGATACGCAGTATTTT
>NA|TRBV4-2|TRBD1|TRBJ2-2
CASSRNWDRGPGELFF
TGTGCCAGCAGCCGAAACTGGGACAGGGGGCCGGGGGAGCTGTTTTTT
>NA|TRBV11-3|TRBD2|TRBJ2-2
CASSGSGRATGELFF
TGTGCCAGCAGCGGGAGCGGGAGGGCAACCGGGGAGCTGTTTTTT
>NA|TRBV4-2|NA|TRBJ1-2
CASSQDRGGYYGYTF
TGTGCCAGCAGCCAAGATCGAGGGGGTTACTATGGCTACACCTTC
>NA|TRBV5-1|NA|TRBJ2-5
CASSITGWEKETQYF
TGCGCCAGCAGCATTACAGGGTGGGAGAAGGAGACCCAGTACTTC
>NA|TRBV16|NA|TRBJ1-1
CASSHNLSPGRVSTEAFF
TGTGCCAGCAGCCACAATTTATCCCCCGGCAGGGTGAGCACTGAAGCTTTCTTT
>NA|TRBV27|NA|TRBJ1-5
CASSLAQGLRNQPQHF
TGTGCCAGCAGTTTGGCCCAGGGGTTGAGGAATCAGCCCCAGCATTTT
>NA|TRBV13|TRBD2|TRBJ2-1
CASSLDGLAGGGEQFF
TGTGCCAGCAGCTTAGACGGTTTAGCGGGAGGCGGTGAGCAGTTCTTC
>NA|TRBV13|NA|TRBJ1-2
CASSLKGANYGYTF
TGTGCCAGCAGCTTAAAAGGGGCGAACTATGGCTACACCTTC
>NA|TRBV5-1|NA|TRBJ1-1
CASSFGGGAAEAFF
TGCGCCAGCAGTTTTGGCGGGGGCGCGGCTGAAGCTTTCTTT
>NA|TRBV28|NA|TRBJ2-6
CASSPPPAGAVANVLTF
TGTGCCAGCAGTCCTCCCCCCGCTGGGGCGGTGGCCAACGTCCTGACTTTC
>once|TRBV28|TRBD1|TRBJ1-1
CASRTTGMNTEAFF
TGTGCCAGTCGAACGACAGGGATGAACACTGAAGCTTTCTTT
>NA|TRBV2|TRBD1|TRBJ2-3
CASRADRGSTDTQYF
TGTGCCAGCAGGGCTGACAGGGGGTCCACAGATACGCAGTATTTT
>NA|TRBV15|TRBD1|TRBJ1-2
CATSVGQHYGYTF
TGTGCCACCAGCGTGGGACAGCACTATGGCTACACCTTC
>NA|TRBV27|NA|TRBJ1-2
CASSLLGAHGYTF
TGTGCCAGCAGTTTATTGGGCGCTCACGGCTACACCTTC